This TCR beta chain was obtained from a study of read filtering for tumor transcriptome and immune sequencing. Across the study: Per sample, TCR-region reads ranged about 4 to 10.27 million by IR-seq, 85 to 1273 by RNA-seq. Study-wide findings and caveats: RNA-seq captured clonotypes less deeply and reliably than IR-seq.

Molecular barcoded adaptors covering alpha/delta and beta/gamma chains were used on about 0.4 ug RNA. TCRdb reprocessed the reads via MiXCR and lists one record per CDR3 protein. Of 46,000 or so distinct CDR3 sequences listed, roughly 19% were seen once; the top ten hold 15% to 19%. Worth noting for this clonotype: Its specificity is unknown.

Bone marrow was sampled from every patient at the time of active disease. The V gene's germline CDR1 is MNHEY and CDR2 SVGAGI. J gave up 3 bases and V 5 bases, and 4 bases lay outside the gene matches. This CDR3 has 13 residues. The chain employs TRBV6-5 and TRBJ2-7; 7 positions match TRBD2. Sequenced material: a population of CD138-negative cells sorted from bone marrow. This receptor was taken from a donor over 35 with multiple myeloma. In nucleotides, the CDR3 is TGTGCCAGCAGTAAGGGACTAATCTACGAGCAGTACTTC. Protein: CASSKGLIYEQYF.